This passage covers 28 T cell receptor beta chains from one sample sequenced in a study of OX40 agonist ivuxolimab in advanced cancers. The protocol was immunoSEQ multiplex PCR, while the TCRdb copy is restricted to in-frame clones and leaves out a portion. The sample records about 77,000 clones, roughly 87% being singletons. The starting material was CD4+ or CD8+ T cells sorted from blood, obtained in a trial of the OX40 agonist ivuxolimab. These TCRs come from an adult with an advanced solid tumor such as melanoma, head and neck, liver or kidney cancer.

The chain is built from TRBV30 and TRBJ1-3, with D possibly TRBD1 on 5 matching bases. This CDR3 has 17 residues. V dropped 4 bases and J dropped 0 bases, with 19 bases sitting between them. CDR1 and CDR2 (germline): GTSNPN, SVGIG (reference sequence). The CDR3 loop is CAWKGSDWVSSGNTIYF. CDR3 DNA sequence: TGTGCCTGGAAGGGGAGTGACTGGGTGTCCTCTGGAAACACCATATATTTT.

This rearrangement joins TRBV5-1 to TRBJ2-5, with a weak D call TRBD2 (6 bases). The germline V gene encodes CDR1 SGHRS and CDR2 YFSETQ. The CDR3 is made up of 14 amino acids. V was shortened by 0 bases and J by 7 bases, with 13 bases between the two germline ends. The CDR3 is CASSLADRAGTQYF. The CDR3, as DNA: TGCGCCAGCAGCTTGGCGGACCGAGCGGGGACCCAGTACTTC.

The V gene is TRBV11-3, the J gene TRBJ2-5; 13 bases are a match to TRBD2. The V and J ends lost 1 base and 2 bases, in that order; junction bases with no gene match: 7. From germline, CDR1 is SGHNT and CDR2 YENEEA. This CDR3 has 18 amino acids. CDR3 coding DNA: TGTGCCAGCAGCTTAGGGACTAGCGGGGGCGTCCGTCAAGAGACCCAGTACTTC. Protein product: CASSLGTSGGVRQETQYF.

The chain is built from TRBV5-6 and TRBJ2-7, with D perhaps TRBD1 (5 bases). Per the germline V gene, CDR1 is SGHDT and CDR2 is YYEEEE. Trimming shortened V by 4 bases and J by 2 bases, and 7 bases separated the two germline ends. This CDR3 has 12 residues. The CDR3 bases are TGTGCCAGCAGCATACAGGCCTACGAGCAGTACTTC. Protein: CASSIQAYEQYF.

The V gene is TRBV6-1, the J gene TRBJ2-7, with D perhaps matching TRBD1 (6 bases). CDR3 size: 15 residues. In germline, CDR1 is MNHNS, CDR2 SASEGT. V was clipped by 2 bases and J by 5 bases, with 16 bases between them. The CDR3 loop is CASSERGTGLNEQYF. CDR3 DNA sequence: TGTGCCAGCAGTGAAAGAGGTACAGGGCTCAACGAGCAGTACTTC.

This sequence joins TRBV4-1 and TRBJ2-7; 13 nucleotides line up with TRBD2. V was clipped by 2 bases and J by 3 bases; unmatched bases: 13. Per germline, CDR1 MGHRA and CDR2 YSYEKL. The CDR3 is made up of 19 amino acids. The CDR3 DNA reads TGCGCCAGCAGCCAACTACTAGCGGGAGGGCCTTCTTTTCTCTACGAGCAGTACTTC. Residues: CASSQLLAGGPSFLYEQYF.

This sequence joins TRBV5-6 and TRBJ2-5; 8 bases map to TRBD1. Germline V lookup: CDR1 SGHDT, CDR2 YYEEEE. This CDR3 comprises 14 residues. V dropped 3 bases and J dropped 2; count of bases not matched to a gene: 3. The CDR3 coding sequence is TGTGCCAGCAGCTGGCGGACAGGGCAAGAGACCCAGTACTTC. Its translation is CASSWRTGQETQYF.

This clone was seen a handful of times. This CDR3 is CAWSVRGQRPSGNTIYF. The DNA for the CDR3 is TGTGCCTGGAGTGTACGCGGTCAAAGGCCCTCTGGAAACACCATATATTTT. The gene calls are TRBV30 and TRBJ1-3; D not certain. Per the germline V gene, CDR1 is GTSNPN and CDR2 is SVGIG (reference sequence). The germline V and J ends were trimmed by 0 bases and 0 bases, with 15 bases remaining between them. The CDR3 sequence is 17 residues long.

This clone is a singleton in its sample. V gene TRBV7-9 combines with J gene TRBJ2-1; 8 bases agree with TRBD1. CDR1 is SEHNR and CDR2 is FQNEAQ in the germline V gene (reference sequence). The CDR3 covers 14 residues. V shed 4 bases, J shed 8 bases, and the junction held 7 bases outside the gene matches. CDR3 loop: CASSYYRGEDEQFF. CDR3 bases: TGTGCCAGCAGCTATTACAGGGGGGAGGATGAGCAGTTCTTC. The variable domain in full, with the rest retrieved from reference TRBV7-9 and TRBJ2-1, is DTGVSQNPRHKITKRGQNVTFRCDPISEHNRLYWYRQTLGQGPEFLTYFQNEAQLEKSRLLSDRFSAERPKGSFSTLEIQRTEQGDSAMYLCASSYYRGEDEQFFGPGTRLTVL.

V gene TRBV30 combines with J gene TRBJ1-5, with D uncertain. The germline V gene encodes CDR1 GTSNPN and CDR2 SVGIG (reference sequence). V was clipped by 4 bases and J by 2 bases, with 9 bases between them. This CDR3 comprises 13 residues. The DNA of the CDR3 is TGTGCCTGGAACCCCCAGCGCAATCAGCCCCAGCATTTT. It yields the protein CAWNPQRNQPQHF.

The chain joins TRBV28 to TRBJ1-6; D unclear. CDR3 size: 13 residues. Trimming stripped 7 bases from V and 5 bases from J, with 9 bases between. Germline V gene sequence: CDR1 MDHEN, CDR2 SYDVKM. The CDR3 is CASTQSNNSPLHF. CDR3 bases: TGTGCCAGCACCCAATCAAATAATTCACCCCTCCACTTT.

The V call is TRBV7-2, the J call TRBJ1-4, with D unresolved. The CDR3 runs 12 residues. The germline gives CDR1 SGHTA, CDR2 FQGNSA. Trimming left V 1 base short and J 8 bases short, with 5 bases between. CDR3 sequence (DNA): TGTGCCAGCAGCTTAGGCGGGGAAAAACTGTTTTTT. Amino acids: CASSLGGEKLFF. The complete variable domain, with remaining parts taken from reference TRBV7-2 and TRBJ1-4, reads GAGVSQSPSNKVTEKGKDVELRCDPISGHTALYWYRQSLGQGLEFLIYFQGNSAPDKSGLPSDRFSAERTGGSVSTLTIQRTQQEDSAVYLCASSLGGEKLFFGSGTQLSVL.

The V call is TRBV6-5, the J call TRBJ2-7; D tentatively fits TRBD1 or TRBD2 (5 bases each). Trimming removed 7 bases at V and 4 bases at J, with 20 bases between. Germline V lookup: CDR1 MNHEY, CDR2 SVGAGI. The CDR3 sequence is 15 residues long. The CDR3 spells CASKLGATGRYEQYF. The CDR3 DNA reads as TGTGCCAGCAAACTAGGGGCTACGGGAAGGTACGAGCAGTACTTC.

The V gene is TRBV7-6, the J gene TRBJ1-4, with 7 bases lining up with TRBD1. In germline, CDR1 is SGHVS, CDR2 FNYEAQ. V lost 2 bases and J lost 8; bases outside the gene matches: 8. This CDR3 has 15 residues. CDR3 region: CASSLSGTDTEKLFF. In nucleotides, the CDR3 is TGTGCCAGCAGCTTATCGGGGACAGACACCGAAAAACTGTTTTTT.

The genes are TRBV15 and TRBJ1-3; D ambiguous. The V end lost 0 bases, the J end lost 4 bases, and 13 bases lay between the germline ends. Germline V gene lookup returns CDR1 LNHNV and CDR2 YYDKDF (reference sequence). The CDR3 sequence is 16 residues long. The CDR3 is CATSREGRPMGNTIYF. CDR3 nucleotides: TGTGCCACCAGCAGAGAAGGAAGGCCGATGGGAAACACCATATATTTT.

This clone was seen a single time. J is TRBJ2-5 and V is TRBV27, with 8 nucleotides matching TRBD2. In germline, CDR1 is MNHEY, CDR2 SMNVEV (reference sequence). The CDR3 length is 16 residues. Trimming took 0 bases from V and 5 from J; bases not matched to a gene: 8. CDR3 in DNA: TGTGCCAGCAGTTTATCTCTGAGCGGGGGTTTGGAGACCCAGTACTTC. Translating gives CASSLSLSGGLETQYF.

This chain uses TRBV11-2 with TRBJ2-3, with D unclear. In germline, CDR1 is SGHAT, CDR2 FQNNGV. This CDR3 contains 11 residues. The ends were cut back, 5 bases at V and 8 bases at J, with 8 bases in the middle. CDR3 DNA: TGTGCCAGCAGCCAACCAAGTACGCAGTATTTT. It specifies CASSQPSTQYF.

This clone was seen just once. V gene TRBV7-9 combines with J gene TRBJ1-1, with D hard to call. Germline CDR1 and CDR2: SEHNR and FQNEAQ (reference sequence). This CDR3 spans 13 amino acids. V was trimmed by 2 bases and J by 1 base, leaving 5 bases between them. Here the CDR3 DNA reads TGTGCCAGCAGCTTAAACGGGAACACTGAAGCTTTCTTT. This gives the protein CASSLNGNTEAFF.

This clone was recorded once. This sequence joins TRBV5-5 and TRBJ2-1; tentative D call: TRBD2 (5 bases). There are 14 residues in the CDR3. Per germline, CDR1 SGHKS and CDR2 YYEKEE (reference sequence). Between the trimmed V and J ends, which lost 1 base and 4 bases, there was a span of 9 bases. In DNA form, the CDR3 reads TGTGCCAGCAGCTTGAGAGGGATTTACAATGAGCAGTTCTTC. This gives the protein CASSLRGIYNEQFF.

The V gene is TRBV10-2, the J gene TRBJ2-3, with 11 bases aligning to TRBD1. The CDR3 is made up of 15 amino acids. Germline CDR1 and CDR2: WSHSY and SAAADI. J lost 5 bases, V lost 2 bases, and 3 bases had no gene match. Here the CDR3 reads CASSERGTGGDTQYF. DNA for the CDR3: TGCGCCAGCAGTGAGCGGGGGACAGGGGGAGATACGCAGTATTTT.

The chain is built from TRBV19 and TRBJ1-2; D unclear. CDR3 length: 13 amino acids. The germline V gene encodes CDR1 LNHDA and CDR2 SQIVND (reference sequence). Trimming cost V 3 bases and J 0 bases, with 5 bases left between them. As DNA, the CDR3 is TGTGCCAGTAGTATTATAGCTAACTATGGCTACACCTTC. Its protein is CASSIIANYGYTF. Variable domain in full (rest from reference TRBV19 and TRBJ1-2): DGGITQSPKYLFRKEGQNVTLSCEQNLNHDAMYWYRQDPGQGLRLIYYSQIVNDFQKGDIAEGYSVSREKKESFPLTVTSAQKNPTAFYLCASSIIANYGYTFGSGTRLTVV.

V gene TRBV6-5 combines with J gene TRBJ2-7, with D possibly TRBD1 on 6 matching bases. Germline V lookup: CDR1 MNHEY, CDR2 SVGAGI. Trimming removed 5 bases at V and 0 bases at J, with 11 bases between. The CDR3 runs 14 residues. The CDR3 is CASSRTASSYEQYF. In DNA, the CDR3 is TGTGCCAGCAGTCGGACAGCGAGCTCCTACGAGCAGTACTTC.

The rearrangement joins TRBV28 to TRBJ2-4; TRBD2 aligns across 16 bases. The germline V gene encodes CDR1 MDHEN and CDR2 SYDVKM. The trim removed 4 bases at V and 0 bases at J, leaving 3 bases unmatched. CDR3 size: 18 residues. In DNA, the CDR3 is TGTGCCAGCAGTTCGGGACTAGCGGGGGGGATAGCCAAAAACATTCAGTACTTC. Translation gives CASSSGLAGGIAKNIQYF.

The CDR3 DNA sequence: TGTGCCATCAGTGAGTCAAGGACAGGGGCTGGCTACACCTTC. This gives the protein CAISESRTGAGYTF. V and J are TRBV10-3 and TRBJ1-2, with 9 nucleotides matching TRBD1. The CDR3 covers 14 residues. The germline gives CDR1 ENHRY, CDR2 SYGVKD. V lost 0 bases and J lost 7; bases outside the gene matches: 3.

This sequence joins TRBV5-1 and TRBJ1-4; D may be TRBD1 (6 bases). CDR1 is SGHRS and CDR2 is YFSETQ in the germline V gene. CDR3 length equals 13 residues. The V end was cut by 6 bases, the J end by 7 bases, with 13 bases between. DNA for the CDR3: TGCGCCAGCAAAGGGGGAGAGGTTGAAAAACTGTTTTTT. Encoded protein: CASKGGEVEKLFF. Full variable domain (outside the CDR3, taken from reference TRBV5-1 and TRBJ1-4): KAGVTQTPRYLIKTRGQQVTLSCSPISGHRSVSWYQQTPGQGLQFLFEYFSETQRNKGNFPGRFSGRQFSNSRSEMNVSTLELGDSALYLCASKGGEVEKLFFGSGTQLSVL.

The chain has TRBV5-4 and TRBJ2-5; D is possibly TRBD2 (6 bases). This CDR3 is 16 amino acids long. Germline V gives CDR1 SGHNT, CDR2 YYREEE (reference sequence). Trimming took 4 bases from V and 3 from J, leaving 19 bases between them. CDR3 amino acids: CASSQPGVAAKETQYF. The CDR3 coding sequence is TGTGCCAGCAGCCAACCGGGGGTAGCGGCTAAAGAGACCCAGTACTTC.

The chain employs TRBV15 and TRBJ2-3; D tentatively reads TRBD1 or TRBD2 (6 bases each). Germline V gene lookup returns CDR1 LNHNV and CDR2 YYDKDF (reference sequence). Trimming removed 5 bases from V and 1 base from J, with 16 bases in between. The CDR3 totals 16 residues. CDR3 sequence reads: CATSFSQGGRTDTQYF. The CDR3, as DNA: TGTGCCACCAGCTTTTCACAGGGAGGTCGCACAGATACGCAGTATTTT. The full variable domain, its missing parts supplied by reference TRBV15 and TRBJ2-3, is DAMVIQNPRYQVTQFGKPVTLSCSQTLNHNVMYWYQQKSSQAPKLLFHYYDKDFNNEADTPDNFQSRRPNTSFCFLDIRSPGLGDTAMYLCATSFSQGGRTDTQYFGPGTRLTVL.

This CDR3 reads CAWSVGVPGELFF. CDR3 coding DNA: TGTGCCTGGAGTGTGGGTGTTCCCGGGGAGCTGTTTTTT. V usage is TRBV30 and J usage is TRBJ2-2; D unresolved. The CDR3 has 13 amino acids. Germline assignment: CDR1 GTSNPN and CDR2 SVGIG (reference sequence). V shed 0 bases and J shed 6 bases, with 8 bases lying between them.